This TCR beta chain was retrieved from a study of OX40 agonist ivuxolimab in advanced cancers. Study-level background: All patients had ivuxolimab intravenously every 2 weeks at 0.01 to 10 mg/kg. Among those treated, three patients had partial responses, one with hepatocellular carcinoma and two with cutaneous melanoma. The dose-escalation cohort was roughly 83% male, with a mean age of about 58 years, ranging about 23 to 79.

Libraries were prepared by immunoSEQ multiplex PCR; TCRdb keeps only in-frame clonotypes and omits some of them. The sample lists about 48,000 clones; 80% to 95% were seen once. Only a few counts were recorded for this clone. This CDR3 spans 12 amino acids. Trimming took 2 bases from V and 7 from J, leaving 9 bases between them. Germline CDR1 is SGHRS and CDR2 is YFSETQ. The V and J genes are TRBV5-1 and TRBJ1-1; D is possibly TRBD1 (5 bases). The sequence derives from an adult with an advanced solid tumor such as melanoma, head and neck, liver or kidney cancer. Sequencing used CD4+ or CD8+ T cells sorted from blood, obtained in a trial of the OX40 agonist ivuxolimab. The CDR3 reads CASSFGGGEAFF. The CDR3 nucleotides are TGCGCCAGCAGCTTCGGCGGGGGTGAAGCTTTCTTT.